These 19 T cell receptor beta chains originate from one sample sequenced in a study of T cell clusters in autoimmune cytopenias. Multiplex touch-down PCR amplified TRB using TRB-A and TRB-B pools in one tube. Following a re-call of the multiplex PCR reads, TCRdb has one entry per CDR3 protein and lacks DNA. This repertoire comprises around 7,000 distinct CDR3 sequences; its ten largest clones make up around 26%. TRB was amplified from approximately 250 ng of peripheral blood genomic DNA per sample. Sequencing input: peripheral blood. These receptors were taken from a human donor with an autoimmune cytopenia or autoimmune hepatitis (not recorded which).

The chain carries TRBV12-3 or TRBV12-4 and TRBJ1-1. CDR3 size: 15 residues. The CDR3 loop is CASSFYRDRNTEAFF.

This chain links TRBV12-5 with TRBJ2-7; there is no DNA to check the TCRdb D call of TRBD1. The CDR3 totals 15 residues. Germline lookup yields CDR1 LGHNT and CDR2 FRNRAP. CDR3 amino acids: CASGPQGTGLGEQYF.

This sequence joins TRBV25-1 and TRBJ2-2; TCRdb indicates TRBD1, and absent DNA this call remains unverified. Germline V lookup: CDR1 MGHDK, CDR2 SYGVNS. The CDR3 extends over 13 amino acids. CDR3 sequence reads: CASSGGGPGELFF. Variable domain in full (rest from reference TRBV25-1 and TRBJ2-2): EADIYQTPRYLVIGTGKKITLECSQTMGHDKMYWYQQDPGMELHLIHYSYGVNSTEKGDLSSESTVSRIRTEHFPLTLESARPSHTSQYLCASSGGGPGELFFGEGSRLTVL.

This clonotype is labeled medium-sized based on frequency. The chain joins TRBV6-5 to TRBJ1-1; TCRdb proposes TRBD1, but this gene call is untestable without DNA. Germline CDR1 and CDR2: MNHEY and SVGAGI. This CDR3 comprises 14 residues. The CDR3: CASSYQGAWTEAFF.

The chain employs TRBV12-5 and TRBJ1-6. CDR3 length: 14 residues. Looked up from germline, CDR1 is LGHNT and CDR2 is FRNRAP. CDR3 region: CASFGTGYNSPLHF.

The chain has TRBV18 and TRBJ1-2; TCRdb calls TRBD1, which cannot be checked without DNA. The CDR3 has 16 residues. Germline lookup yields CDR1 KGHSH and CDR2 LQKENI. CDR3 sequence: CASSSRDRGPTYGYTF.

The V gene is TRBV5-4, the J gene TRBJ2-7. Germline CDR1 and CDR2: SGHNT and YYREEE (reference sequence). The CDR3 runs to 14 residues. The CDR3 reads CASSLGSPVYEQYF.

V is TRBV25-1 and J is TRBJ1-1; TCRdb's D call, TRBD1, is unchecked because there is no DNA. This CDR3 is 14 amino acids long. Looked up from germline, CDR1 is MGHDK and CDR2 is SYGVNS. The CDR3 reads CASSEWAGRTEAFF.

This clonotype counts as medium-sized by frequency. This chain uses TRBV30 with TRBJ1-3. The CDR3 has 15 residues. CDR1 is GTSNPN and CDR2 is SVGIG in the germline V gene (reference sequence). The CDR3 sequence: CAWRVTGGSGNTIYF.

This clonotype shows up as medium-sized by frequency. The V gene is TRBV20-1, the J gene TRBJ1-1. The CDR3 length is 12 residues. The germline V gene has CDR1 DFQATT and CDR2 SNEGSKA (reference sequence). This chain's CDR3 is CSARERNTEAFF.

The genes are TRBV12-3 or TRBV12-4 and TRBJ1-2. The CDR3 sequence is 13 residues long. CDR3 region: CASSSAGDYGYTF.

This chain joins TRBV5-1 and TRBJ2-1; TCRdb's assignment of TRBD1 cannot be checked, as there is no DNA. The V gene's germline CDR1 is SGHRS and CDR2 YFSETQ. The CDR3 runs to 15 residues. The CDR3 reads CASSLGTGGQGEQFF.

By frequency, this clonotype is medium-sized (0.01 to 0.1%). The CDR3 here is CASSLDRGSYNEQFF. The chain couples TRBV7-2 to TRBJ2-1. CDR1 and CDR2 (germline): SGHTA, FQGNSA. CDR3 length: 15 amino acids.

This clonotype ranks as medium-sized in terms of frequency. J is TRBJ1-1 and V is TRBV7-9; TCRdb picks TRBD1, but there is no DNA to check that call. Looked up from germline, CDR1 is SEHNR and CDR2 is FQNEAQ (reference sequence). CDR3 length equals 14 residues. CDR3: CASSLAMGAREAFF.

This chain's CDR3 is CASSNRDRYTGELFF. The chain uses TRBV12-3 or TRBV12-4 and TRBJ2-2; TCRdb selects TRBD1, and the lack of DNA leaves this call unchecked. CDR3 length: 15 residues.

According to its frequency, this clonotype is medium-sized. The rearrangement links TRBV20-1 to TRBJ2-7; TCRdb proposes TRBD2, but this gene call is untestable without DNA. Germline values: CDR1 DFQATT, CDR2 SNEGSKA (reference sequence). There are 14 residues in the CDR3. This CDR3 is CSARTSGNSYEQYF.

Measured by frequency, this clonotype is medium-sized (0.01 to 0.1%). The chain couples TRBV12-3 or TRBV12-4 to TRBJ1-2; no DNA is available, so the TRBD1 call from TCRdb remains unchecked. The CDR3 has 14 residues. This CDR3 is CASSPWTGSRGYTF.

According to its frequency, this clonotype is medium-sized. The chain combines TRBV12-3 or TRBV12-4 with TRBJ1-2; TCRdb designates TRBD1, a call that cannot be tested without DNA. CDR3 size: 14 residues. The CDR3: CASRATAGHAGYTF.

The J gene is TRBJ2-3, the V gene TRBV9; TCRdb calls TRBD1, which cannot be checked without DNA. Germline V gene data show CDR1 as SGDLS and CDR2 as YYNGEE. This CDR3 comprises 15 residues. The CDR3 is CASSVGRGRGDTQYF.